This is a list of T cell receptor beta chains from one sample in a study of response to subunit inactivated influenza vaccine. TCRdb itself ran the RT-PCR reads through MiXCR, one entry per CDR3 protein. This table has more than 150,000 distinct CDR3 sequences, 9.2% appearing once. The source material was non-naive T cells sorted from PBMCs, sampled on the day of vaccination. The origin of the receptors is a man aged 50 or older who received an inactivated influenza vaccine. Both conserved end residues are part of each CDR3. A D gene is named only where the DNA matches it firmly. Clone sizes are given selectively: once, few, many, or a class where the clone is expanded.

V,size,D,J,CDR3,DNA
TRBV6-1,many,TRBD2,TRBJ2-1,CASSEFLAVEYNEQFF,TGTGCCAGCAGTGAATTTCTAGCGGTGGAGTACAATGAGCAGTTCTTC
TRBV6-2/TRBV6-3,few,TRBD1,TRBJ2-2,CASSYVQGETGELFF,TGTGCCAGCAGTTACGTCCAGGGGGAAACCGGGGAGCTGTTTTTT
TRBV7-2,NA,NA,TRBJ2-7,CASSFGGGSSYEQYF,TGTGCCAGCAGCTTCGGTGGTGGGAGCTCCTACGAGCAGTACTTC
TRBV10-3,NA,TRBD2,TRBJ2-7,CAISESGRGGTYEQYF,TGTGCCATCAGTGAGTCGGGGCGGGGGGGAACCTACGAGCAGTACTTC
TRBV6-1,once,NA,TRBJ1-1,CASRDYNGAAFF,TGTGCCAGCAGGGATTATAATGGGGCCGCTTTCTTT
TRBV7-9,few,TRBD1,TRBJ1-2,CASSIRTGGDYGYTF,TGTGCCAGCAGCATACGGACAGGGGGCGACTATGGCTACACCTTC
TRBV24-1,few,TRBD1,TRBJ2-3,CATSDLPRSNRGRLGNTQYF,TGTGCCACCAGTGATTTGCCCCGCTCAAACAGGGGAAGGTTGGGAAATACGCAGTATTTT
TRBV29-1,many,NA,TRBJ2-7,CSVLGRGSHEQYF,TGCAGCGTTTTGGGTCGGGGTAGTCACGAGCAGTACTTC
TRBV9,few,TRBD1,TRBJ2-7,CASSSGTGDYYEQYF,TGTGCCAGCAGCTCGGGGACAGGGGACTACTACGAGCAGTACTTC
TRBV7-2,few,NA,TRBJ2-1,CASKQGIVEQFF,TGTGCCAGCAAGCAGGGTATAGTTGAGCAGTTCTTC
TRBV5-1,NA,TRBD1,TRBJ1-1,CASSQGAGNTEAFF,TGCGCCAGCTCACAGGGGGCGGGGAACACTGAAGCTTTCTTT
TRBV12-3/TRBV12-4,many,NA,TRBJ2-4,CASNLGSGNIQYF,TGTGCCAGCAATCTAGGGTCTGGGAACATTCAGTACTTC
TRBV10-3,few,NA,TRBJ2-1,CAIRDRYNEQFF,TGTGCCATCCGGGACCGATACAATGAGCAGTTCTTC
TRBV6-5,many,NA,TRBJ1-6,CASSYDPQYNSPLHF,TGTGCCAGCAGTTATGACCCGCAGTATAATTCACCCCTCCACTTT
TRBV5-5,NA,NA,TRBJ1-1,CASSSVSRNTEAFF,TGTGCCAGCAGCTCCGTTTCTAGGAACACTGAAGCTTTCTTT
TRBV6-5,few,NA,TRBJ2-3,CASSYRDSTDTQYF,TGTGCCAGCAGTTACCGGGACAGCACAGATACGCAGTATTTT
TRBV9,few,NA,TRBJ1-1,CASSVETGGAFF,TGTGCCAGCAGCGTAGAAACAGGTGGCGCTTTCTTT
TRBV20-1,many,NA,TRBJ2-7,CSARGQVSAYEQYF,TGCAGTGCTAGAGGACAGGTTAGCGCCTACGAGCAGTACTTC
TRBV5-1,many,NA,TRBJ1-6,CASSLGQLSSYNSPLHF,TGCGCCAGCAGCTTGGGACAGTTAAGCTCCTATAATTCACCCCTCCACTTT
TRBV5-6,many,NA,TRBJ2-7,CASSLWTLSSYEQYF,TGTGCCAGCAGCCTATGGACTTTAAGCTCCTACGAGCAGTACTTC
TRBV19,few,NA,TRBJ2-1,CASSKDSSYNEQFF,TGTGCCAGTAGTAAGGATAGCTCCTACAATGAGCAGTTCTTC
TRBV3-1,few,NA,TRBJ2-1,CASSQAGVNEQFF,TGTGCCAGCAGCCAAGCTGGGGTTAATGAGCAGTTCTTC
TRBV7-2,NA,TRBD2,TRBJ2-3,CASSLLAGGPNTDTQYF,TGTGCCAGCAGCTTACTAGCGGGGGGGCCTAACACAGATACGCAGTATTTT
TRBV15,NA,TRBD1,TRBJ1-1,CATSRDRGQGRTEAFF,TGTGCCACCAGCAGAGATAGGGGACAGGGCAGGACTGAAGCTTTCTTT
TRBV18,few,TRBD2,TRBJ2-1,CASSPGAGRASEQFF,TGTGCCAGCTCACCGGGTGCCGGGAGGGCTAGTGAGCAGTTCTTC
TRBV12-3/TRBV12-4,many,TRBD2,TRBJ2-2,CASSLGLAGTPELFF,TGTGCCAGCAGTCTGGGACTAGCGGGGACACCGGAGCTGTTTTTT
TRBV5-1,NA,NA,TRBJ1-2,CASSLGAGRGAGYTF,TGCGCCAGCAGCTTGGGGGCAGGCAGAGGGGCCGGCTACACCTTC
TRBV10-2,few,NA,TRBJ2-7,CATVRDPNYEQYF,TGCGCCACTGTCCGGGATCCCAATTACGAGCAGTACTTC
TRBV15,many,NA,TRBJ2-1,CATSISRGNEQFF,TGTGCCACCAGCATTTCCAGGGGAAATGAGCAGTTCTTC
TRBV5-1,few,NA,TRBJ2-3,CASSFPPGTTSGTDTQYF,TGCGCCAGCAGCTTCCCCCCCGGGACAACATCTGGCACAGATACGCAGTATTTT
TRBV4-1,NA,NA,TRBJ2-7,CASSQVGRTRDYEQYF,TGCGCCAGCAGCCAAGTTGGGCGGACCCGAGACTACGAGCAGTACTTC
TRBV29-1,many,TRBD2,TRBJ2-2,CSGKLAGVDTGELFF,TGCAGCGGAAAACTAGCGGGGGTTGACACCGGGGAGCTGTTTTTT
TRBV7-9,few,NA,TRBJ2-6,CASSLGDGSRFLTF,TGTGCCAGCAGCTTAGGGGACGGCTCCAGATTCCTGACTTTC
TRBV29-1,NA,TRBD1,TRBJ1-5,CSAGGTDPNQPQHF,TGCAGCGCTGGTGGGACAGACCCCAATCAGCCCCAGCATTTT
TRBV15,NA,NA,TRBJ1-4,CATSRDKGNNEKLFF,TGTGCCACCAGCAGAGATAAAGGGAATAATGAAAAACTGTTTTTT
TRBV7-2,few,NA,TRBJ2-7,CASSLQGGPYEQYF,TGTGCCAGCAGCTTACAGGGGGGCCCCTACGAGCAGTACTTC
TRBV6-2/TRBV6-3,many,NA,TRBJ2-2,CASRNTGELFF,TGTGCCAGCCGGAACACCGGGGAGCTGTTTTTT
TRBV18,many,NA,TRBJ2-5,CASSPPMRETQYF,TGTGCCAGCTCACCACCGATGAGAGAGACCCAGTACTTC
TRBV10-2,few,NA,TRBJ2-7,CATGPGRDYEQYF,TGCGCCACGGGTCCGGGCCGAGACTACGAGCAGTACTTC
TRBV19,few,NA,TRBJ2-5,CASSISTTGETQYF,TGTGCCAGTAGTATATCCACCACTGGAGAGACCCAGTACTTC
TRBV5-6,NA,TRBD1,TRBJ1-5,CASSPLRGGEDQPQHF,TGTGCCAGCAGCCCTCTTAGAGGGGGCGAAGATCAGCCCCAGCATTTT
TRBV9,many,NA,TRBJ2-1,CASSGRGATINEQFF,TGTGCCAGCAGCGGACGAGGGGCGACGATCAATGAGCAGTTCTTC
TRBV29-1,few,NA,TRBJ2-5,CSGLGLKETQYF,TGCAGCGGCCTGGGCCTAAAAGAGACCCAGTACTTC
TRBV3-1,many,TRBD2,TRBJ2-2,CASSQESGGAWTGELFF,TGTGCCAGCAGCCAAGAATCGGGGGGGGCGTGGACCGGGGAGCTGTTTTTT
TRBV2,NA,TRBD2,TRBJ2-7,CASTPHSLADYEQYF,TGTGCCAGCACCCCCCATAGCCTAGCGGATTACGAGCAGTACTTC
TRBV3-1,many,NA,TRBJ2-1,CASLGYNEQFF,TGTGCCAGTTTAGGGTACAATGAGCAGTTCTTC
TRBV24-1,NA,NA,TRBJ2-2,CATSDFRGNTGELFF,TGTGCCACCAGTGATTTTAGGGGAAACACCGGGGAGCTGTTTTTT